These 21 T cell receptor beta chains were all obtained from the same sample, sequenced in a study of control samples from healthy donors and cancer patients. Repertoires were generated with immunoSEQ multiplex PCR, while TCRdb's copy carries only in-frame clones and drops some. Seen here are tens of thousands of clones, about 88% observed once, and the top ten hold around an eighth. The sample taken for sequencing was blood. The receptors were sampled from a woman aged 70-85 years in good health.

The J gene is TRBJ1-2, the V gene TRBV7-2; D not resolved. CDR3 length equals 11 residues. The V and J ends lost 4 bases and 6 bases respectively, with 6 bases between them. Germline assignment: CDR1 SGHTA and CDR2 FQGNSA. The CDR3 DNA sequence: TGTGCCAGCAGCTCCCGTCATGGCTACACCTTC. Its protein is CASSSRHGYTF.

This chain links TRBV11-3 with TRBJ2-2; no definite D call. This CDR3 has 14 residues. Germline lookup yields CDR1 SGHNT and CDR2 YENEEA. The V and J ends lost 0 bases and 4 bases respectively, with 6 bases between them. CDR3 region: CASSLDFLTGELFF. The CDR3 nucleotides read TGTGCCAGCAGCTTAGATTTCCTCACCGGGGAGCTGTTTTTT.

The rearrangement joins TRBV30 to TRBJ1-3; D call uncertain. The CDR3 spans 11 residues. The ends were cut back, 5 bases at V and 3 bases at J, with 5 bases in the middle. CDR1 and CDR2 (germline): GTSNPN, SVGIG (reference sequence). The CDR3 loop is CAWGDGNTIYF. The CDR3, as DNA: TGTGCCTGGGGGGATGGAAACACCATATATTTT.

The CDR3 nucleotides read TGTGCCAGCAGCTTAGTCGGGTCAGCAGATCAGCCCCAGCATTTT. Amino acid sequence: CASSLVGSADQPQHF. The rearrangement links TRBV7-9 to TRBJ1-5; D is ambiguous. CDR3 size: 15 residues. V was shortened by 1 base and J by 5 bases, with 12 bases between the two germline ends. In germline, CDR1 is SEHNR, CDR2 FQNEAQ (reference sequence).

The chain uses TRBV9 and TRBJ1-1; D is ambiguous. The germline V gene has CDR1 SGDLS and CDR2 YYNGEE. V gave up 2 bases and J gave up 1 base, with 9 bases separating them. The CDR3 totals 14 residues. The DNA of the CDR3 is TGTGCCAGCAGCGTTATCCCGGAGAACACTGAAGCTTTCTTT. It is translated as CASSVIPENTEAFF.

J is TRBJ2-1 and V is TRBV29-1, with TRBD2 identical over 7 bases. The germline V gene encodes CDR1 SQVTM and CDR2 ANQGSEA. This CDR3 spans 17 amino acids. J lost 3 bases, V lost 0 bases, and 11 bases had no gene match. CDR3 nucleotides: TGCAGCGTTGAAGAGATTGATGCTAGCGGAGACTACAATGAGCAGTTCTTC. Translation gives CSVEEIDASGDYNEQFF.

This rearrangement joins TRBV11-2 to TRBJ2-3, with 8 bases that match TRBD2. This CDR3 is built from 15 residues. The junction had 7 bases not matched to a gene; V was cut back by 4 bases and J by 4 bases. Per germline, CDR1 SGHAT and CDR2 FQNNGV. In nucleotides, the CDR3 is TGTGCCAGCAGCTCCGGGACTAGTTTGGCAGATACGCAGTATTTT. This sequence encodes CASSSGTSLADTQYF.

The chain is built from TRBV10-2 and TRBJ1-2; 7 bases match TRBD1. V trimming: 10 bases; J trimming: 4 bases; junction bases outside the gene matches: 6. Germline V gene data show CDR1 as WSHSY and CDR2 as SAAADI. The CDR3 totals 12 residues. The CDR3 reads CATERDSYGYTF. CDR3 bases: TGCGCCACCGAACGGGACAGCTATGGCTACACCTTC.

The chain employs TRBV7-8 and TRBJ1-1; D not certain. The CDR3 length is 13 residues. Germline CDR1 and CDR2: SGHVS and FQNEAQ. Trimming pared 4 bases from V and 5 bases from J, leaving 11 bases between. The CDR3, as DNA: TGTGCCAGCAGCTCAGAACGGGGTACTGAAGCTTTCTTT. This codes for CASSSERGTEAFF.

In this sample, this clone turned up a few times. The chain couples TRBV2 to TRBJ1-5, with D perhaps matching TRBD1 (5 bases). The CDR3 totals 14 residues. The V gene lost 4 bases and the J gene lost 3 bases, with 10 bases spanning the gap. Germline V gene sequence: CDR1 SNHLY, CDR2 FYNNEI. The CDR3 here is CASSAQGTNQPQHF. CDR3 nucleotide sequence: TGTGCCAGCAGTGCCCAGGGAACCAATCAGCCCCAGCATTTT.

The gene calls are TRBV19 and TRBJ1-5; D gene ambiguous. Germline lookup yields CDR1 LNHDA and CDR2 SQIVND (reference sequence). CDR3 length: 15 amino acids. V was cut by 7 bases and J by 0 bases, with 13 bases left in between. The CDR3 DNA sequence: TGTGCCAGTAACCCGGGATTCAATAGCAATCAGCCCCAGCATTTT. Protein: CASNPGFNSNQPQHF.

The V and J genes are TRBV5-8 and TRBJ1-6; D gene ambiguous. Trimming removed 4 bases at V and 2 bases at J, with 13 bases between. The CDR3 has 16 amino acids. The germline V gene encodes CDR1 SGHTS and CDR2 YDEGEE. The CDR3 protein is CASSPTERPYNSPLHF. The CDR3 nucleotides are TGTGCCAGCAGCCCAACTGAGAGGCCCTATAATTCACCCCTCCACTTT.

The chain couples TRBV7-6 to TRBJ2-3; D is possibly TRBD2 (6 bases). Trimming took off 6 bases at V and 6 bases at J, with 19 bases between the two ends. CDR3 length: 15 amino acids. CDR1 SGHVS and CDR2 FNYEAQ come from the germline V gene. As DNA, the CDR3 is TGTGCCAGCAGAAGCAATCCTAGCGCCGCTGATACGCAGTATTTT. Translating it yields CASRSNPSAADTQYF.

The chain links TRBV5-4 to TRBJ1-4; tentatively, D is TRBD1 (5 bases). Germline V gives CDR1 SGHNT, CDR2 YYREEE (reference sequence). The CDR3 totals 15 residues. Trimming cost V 4 bases and J 1 base, with 11 bases left between them. The DNA for the CDR3 is TGTGCCAGCAGCCCGGGGGGGGTAACTAATGAAAAACTGTTTTTT. As protein: CASSPGGVTNEKLFF. Full variable domain (outside the CDR3, taken from reference TRBV5-4 and TRBJ1-4): ETGVTQSPTHLIKTRGQQVTLRCSSQSGHNTVSWYQQALGQGPQFIFQYYREEENGRGNFPPRFSGLQFPNYSSELNVNALELDDSALYLCASSPGGVTNEKLFFGSGTQLSVL.

This clone was counted a single time. The chain carries TRBV9 and TRBJ2-7, with 7 bases lining up with TRBD1. Germline lookup yields CDR1 SGDLS and CDR2 YYNGEE. V lost 1 base to trimming and J lost 4 bases; unmatched junction nucleotides: 5. The CDR3 length is 14 residues. CDR3 sequence reads: CASSVQTGSYEQYF. DNA of the CDR3: TGTGCCAGCAGCGTACAGACAGGGTCATACGAGCAGTACTTC.

This chain uses TRBV6-6 with TRBJ1-2, with D unclear. The CDR3 is 13 amino acids. V gave up 2 bases and J gave up 6 bases, with 10 bases separating them. Germline V gene data show CDR1 as MNHNY and CDR2 as SVGAGI (reference sequence). The CDR3 spells CASSYHGVDGYTF. The CDR3 bases are TGTGCCAGCAGTTACCACGGGGTGGATGGCTACACCTTC.

This chain uses TRBV24-1 with TRBJ2-3; the match to TRBD2 covers 11 bases. Germline V CDR1 and CDR2: KGHDR, SFDVKD. CDR3 length: 17 amino acids. V trimming: 3 bases; J trimming: 3 bases; junction bases outside the gene matches: 7. The DNA for the CDR3 is TGTGCCACCAGTGATCCGACTAGCGGGGTCCCTACAGATACGCAGTATTTT. As protein: CATSDPTSGVPTDTQYF.

This chain uses TRBV5-8 with TRBJ1-5; 7 bases fit TRBD1. The CDR3 consists of 16 residues. CDR1 is SGHTS, CDR2 YDEGEE, per germline. With 4 bases clipped from V and 4 bases from J, the junction kept 11 bases outside the gene matches. The CDR3: CASSPFNDRVNQPQHF. In DNA form, the CDR3 reads TGTGCCAGCAGCCCATTTAATGACAGGGTAAATCAGCCCCAGCATTTT.

The chain links TRBV10-2 to TRBJ1-1; TRBD1 matches 7 bases. The length of the CDR3 is 15 residues. Losses at the gene ends were 2 bases for V and 5 bases for J; bases not matched to a gene: 8. Germline lookup yields CDR1 WSHSY and CDR2 SAAADI. Here the CDR3 DNA reads TGCGCCAGCAGTGAGGAGGGGGCAGGCTGGACTGAAGCTTTCTTT. Amino acid sequence: CASSEEGAGWTEAFF.

This sequence joins TRBV19 and TRBJ1-5, with 8 positions matching TRBD1. The CDR3 loop spans 15 amino acids. Trimming at V came to 5 bases and at J to 8 bases, leaving 11 bases not matched to a gene. Germline CDR1 reads LNHDA; CDR2 reads SQIVND (reference sequence). This CDR3 reads CASSLPGQDSEPQHF. The CDR3 nucleotides read TGTGCCAGTAGTCTCCCGGGACAGGACTCTGAGCCCCAGCATTTT.

This clone was recorded only once. The rearrangement uses TRBV5-5 and TRBJ1-2; TRBD1 might be the D (6 bases). The CDR3 is made up of 16 amino acids. Germline loops: CDR1 SGHKS, CDR2 YYEKEE (reference sequence). Trimming took off 4 bases at V and 4 bases at J, with 20 bases between the two ends. Written as DNA, the CDR3 is TGTGCCAGCAGCCCCCAGCGAGGACAAGGGGGCTATGGCTACACCTTC. This sequence encodes CASSPQRGQGGYGYTF.